This entry describes one T cell receptor beta chain. Its antigen is not identified. This sample stems from a study of OX40 agonist ivuxolimab in advanced cancers. As for the study in general: The study reported partial responses in three patients: one hepatocellular carcinoma, two cutaneous melanoma.

Clones were sequenced by immunoSEQ multiplex PCR, and TCRdb holds only the in-frame ones, with some missing. The sample carries 53,000 or so clones, roughly 84% recorded once. Study-level findings and limits: At 0.1 to 3.0 mg/kg, clonal expansion of CD4+ and CD8+ blood T cells had occurred by week 6. Antigen specificity of clonally expanded peripheral T cells was not established.

This CDR3 is 15 amino acids long. Germline V CDR1 and CDR2: SNHLY, FYNNEI. The V end was cut by 2 bases, the J end by 0 bases, with 8 bases between. The TCR sequence derives from an adult with an advanced solid tumor such as melanoma, head and neck, liver or kidney cancer. V gene TRBV2 combines with J gene TRBJ1-3; D is ambiguous. Sequences were derived from CD4+ or CD8+ T cells sorted from blood, sampled in a trial of the OX40 agonist ivuxolimab. The CDR3, as DNA: TGTGCCAGCAGTGAATTGAGAGGCTCTGGAAACACCATATATTTT. The encoded protein is CASSELRGSGNTIYF.